These 9 T cell receptor beta chains originate from one sample sequenced in a study of T cells in Graves' hyperthyroidism and ophthalmopathy (dated by TCRdb to between 2018 and 2021). The library was made by multiplex PCR. The sequencer was an Illumina HiSeq 2000. The TCR beta CDR3 regions were amplified from RNA transcripts. For the first round of RT-PCR on the TCR CDR3, the HTBI primer set was used together with the Qiagen OneStep RT-PCR kit. TCRdb trimmed public reads at Q25 via fastp, called clones via MiXCR and kept in-frame beta chains. Records with the same CDR3 protein are collapsed into one entry carrying the most frequent genes and DNA. The sample records roughly 570,000 distinct CDR3 sequences, around 14% of which are singletons. The ten largest clones take up 7.3% of the sample. Sequencing input: blood. These receptors all come from a woman younger than 45 with Graves' hyperthyroidism.

This clonotype has ten or more counts. In DNA, the CDR3 is TGTGCCAGCAGTTCCCAAGGACAGATGAACACTGAAGCTTTCTTT. Translating it yields CASSSQGQMNTEAFF. J is TRBJ1-1 and V is TRBV6-5, with D tentatively TRBD1 (6 bases). V was cut by 4 bases and J by 0 bases, with 12 bases left in between. CDR3 size: 15 residues. Germline V gene lookup returns CDR1 MNHEY and CDR2 SVGAGI.

At least ten counts were recorded for this clonotype. The V and J genes are TRBV20-1 and TRBJ2-7; D possibly matches TRBD1 or TRBD2 (5 bases each). This CDR3 region has 14 residues. CDR1 is DFQATT, CDR2 SNEGSKA, per germline (reference sequence). V was pared by 3 bases and J by 2 bases, with 14 bases between. In DNA, the CDR3 is TGCAGTGCTAGCCGGGACCAACCTCCCTACGAGCAGTACTTC. Its protein is CSASRDQPPYEQYF.

This clonotype was seen at least ten times. The chain combines TRBV2 with TRBJ2-6, with D unclear. CDR3 length: 11 amino acids. Germline V lookup: CDR1 SNHLY, CDR2 FYNNEI. V was shortened by 8 bases and J by 2 bases, with 1 base between the two germline ends. This CDR3 is CASAGANVLTF. In DNA form, the CDR3 reads TGTGCCAGCGCTGGGGCCAACGTCCTGACTTTC.

This clonotype was seen many times. The chain couples TRBV7-2 to TRBJ2-7, with no clear D. CDR1 is SGHTA, CDR2 FQGNSA, per germline. The CDR3 extends over 14 amino acids. V was trimmed by 5 bases and J by 9 bases, leaving 20 bases between them. CDR3 in DNA: TGTGCCAGCAGCGGTACCAAACGAGGCCCCGGGCAGTACTTC. It specifies CASSGTKRGPGQYF.

This chain uses TRBV10-1 with TRBJ2-2; D unclear. Trimming shortened V by 4 bases and J by 2 bases, and 8 bases separated the two germline ends. This CDR3 is 14 amino acids long. CDR1 and CDR2 from the germline V gene are WNHNN and SYGVQD (reference sequence). CDR3 residues: CASSAQVNTGELFF. The CDR3 bases are TGCGCCAGCAGTGCACAAGTCAACACCGGGGAGCTGTTTTTT.

This clonotype showed up just a few times. The chain has TRBV11-3 and TRBJ2-1; 11 bases agree with TRBD2. The trim removed 1 base at V and 9 bases at J, leaving 8 bases unmatched. The length of the CDR3 is 16 residues. CDR1 SGHNT and CDR2 YENEEA come from the germline V gene. As DNA, the CDR3 is TGTGCCAGCAGCTTAGGGCCACTAGCGGGAGTGGTTGAGCAGTTCTTC. It translates to CASSLGPLAGVVEQFF.

There are many counts of this clonotype. The V gene is TRBV30, the J gene TRBJ1-1; the D gene is possibly TRBD1 (5 bases). The V and J ends lost 4 bases and 3 bases respectively, with 12 bases between them. The CDR3 spans 13 residues. Germline values: CDR1 GTSNPN, CDR2 SVGIG (reference sequence). The CDR3 nucleotides read TGTGCCTGGAAAGGCAGGGCGGACACTGAAGCTTTCTTT. Amino acids: CAWKGRADTEAFF.

This clonotype was found many times. The chain carries TRBV6-2 or TRBV6-3 and TRBJ2-1; 11 bases match TRBD2. V was pared by 0 bases and J by 10 bases, with 2 bases of the junction left unmatched. There are 14 residues in the CDR3. Germline CDR1 reads MNHEY; CDR2 reads SVGEGT. The CDR3: CASSYSTSGTEQFF. CDR3 nucleotides: TGTGCCAGCAGTTACTCGACTAGCGGGACCGAGCAGTTCTTC.

The chain carries TRBV5-6 and TRBJ2-5; no reliable D call. CDR3 length: 14 residues. V shed 0 bases and J shed 5 bases, with 11 bases lying between them. The germline V gene has CDR1 SGHDT and CDR2 YYEEEE. The CDR3 reads CASSLDVRLETQYF. The CDR3, as DNA: TGTGCCAGCAGCTTGGATGTTAGGTTGGAGACCCAGTACTTC.